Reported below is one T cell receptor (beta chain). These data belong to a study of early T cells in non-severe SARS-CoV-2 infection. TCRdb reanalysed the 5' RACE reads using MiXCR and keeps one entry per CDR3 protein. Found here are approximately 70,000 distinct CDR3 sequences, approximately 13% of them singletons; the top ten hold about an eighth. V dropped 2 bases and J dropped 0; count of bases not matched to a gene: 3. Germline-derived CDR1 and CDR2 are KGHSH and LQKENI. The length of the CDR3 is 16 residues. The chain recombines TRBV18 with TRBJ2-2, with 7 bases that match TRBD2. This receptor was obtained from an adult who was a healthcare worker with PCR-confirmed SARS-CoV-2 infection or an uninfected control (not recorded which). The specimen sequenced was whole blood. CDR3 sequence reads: CASSPNGGTNTGELFF. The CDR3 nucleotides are TGTGCCAGCTCACCAAACGGGGGGACGAACACCGGGGAGCTGTTTTTT. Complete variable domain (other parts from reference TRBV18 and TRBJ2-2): NAGVMQNPRHLVRRRGQEARLRCSPMKGHSHVYWYRQLPEEGLKFMVYLQKENIIDESGMPKERFSAEFPKEGPSILRIQQVVRGDSAAYFCASSPNGGTNTGELFFGEGSRLTVL.